This T cell receptor beta chain comes out of a study of cytomegalovirus exposure and HLA in healthy donors. Whole-study results and caveats: Clonal expansion was found to be greater in HLA-associated TCR beta chains than in equally common others in a later analysis. Most observed TCR sequences were rare, whereas some public TCRs were detected in many donors.

The CDR3 is made up of 15 amino acids. Trimming removed 1 base from V and 5 bases from J; junction bases left unmatched: 2. Germline CDR1 reads LGHNA; CDR2 reads YSLEER. This clone came up once. Its antigen remains unknown. PCR amplification relied on 60 Vbeta primers (plus 13 Jbeta primers). This table comes from immunoSEQ multiplex PCR, and its TCRdb copy is limited to in-frame clones, with some not included. The sample has 130,000 or so clones; approximately 84% are singletons. The specimen was PBMCs. The TCR sequence derives from a woman in her thirties or forties in good health and CMV-seronegative. The chain uses TRBV4-3 and TRBJ2-3; 11 bases are a match to TRBD2. This CDR3 reads CASSQGLAGIDTQYF. The CDR3 DNA reads as TGCGCCAGCAGCCAAGGACTAGCGGGAATAGATACGCAGTATTTT.